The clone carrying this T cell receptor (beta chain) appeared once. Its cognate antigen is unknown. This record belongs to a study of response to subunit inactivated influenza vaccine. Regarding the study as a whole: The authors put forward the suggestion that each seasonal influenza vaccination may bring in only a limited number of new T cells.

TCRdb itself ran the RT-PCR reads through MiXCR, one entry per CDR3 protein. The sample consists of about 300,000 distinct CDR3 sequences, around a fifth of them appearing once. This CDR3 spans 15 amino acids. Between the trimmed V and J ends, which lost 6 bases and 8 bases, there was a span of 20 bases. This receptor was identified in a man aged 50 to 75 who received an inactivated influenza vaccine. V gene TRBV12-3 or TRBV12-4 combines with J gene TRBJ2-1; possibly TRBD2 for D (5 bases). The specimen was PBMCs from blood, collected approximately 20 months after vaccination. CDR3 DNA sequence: TGTGCCAGCAGGGATGGCGGCGGGTGGGCCGATGAGCAGTTCTTC. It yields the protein CASRDGGGWADEQFF.